This is a list of T cell receptor beta chains from one sample in a study of blood T cells in healthy people across ages. TCRdb reprocessed the 5' RACE reads via MiXCR and lists one record per CDR3 protein. The table includes some 760,000 distinct CDR3 sequences, approximately 25% detected once. These data also featured in a second study, about T cells of mothers and their children.

The specimen sequenced was blood. These receptors all stem from a boy aged 5-17 years in good health. CDR3s include the opening cysteine and the closing phenylalanine or tryptophan. A D gene is named only where the DNA matches it firmly. A clone size is listed for some rows: how often the clone was seen (once, few, many), or a class if it is expanded.

D gene: NA
CDR3 length: 12
clone size: NA
V gene: TRBV29-1
J gene: TRBJ1-2
CDR3 protein: CSVGVGDYGYTF
CDR3 DNA: TGCAGCGTGGGCGTGGGAGACTATGGCTACACCTTC

D gene: TRBD1
CDR3 length: 15
clone size: NA
V gene: TRBV27
J gene: TRBJ2-7
CDR3 protein: CASRMNGQGADEQYF
CDR3 DNA: TGTGCCAGCAGGATGAACGGACAGGGGGCAGACGAGCAGTACTTC

D gene: NA
CDR3 length: 9
clone size: many
V gene: TRBV7-8
J gene: TRBJ2-5
CDR3 protein: CASPETQYF
CDR3 DNA: TGTGCCAGTCCAGAGACCCAGTACTTC

D gene: TRBD2
CDR3 length: 14
clone size: NA
V gene: TRBV4-3
J gene: TRBJ2-2
CDR3 protein: CASRGGRDTGELFF
CDR3 DNA: TGCGCCAGCCGGGGGGGGCGCGACACCGGGGAGCTGTTTTTT

D gene: TRBD1
CDR3 length: 13
clone size: NA
V gene: TRBV20-1
J gene: TRBJ2-5
CDR3 protein: CSARQGARETQYF
CDR3 DNA: TGCAGTGCTAGACAGGGGGCCCGGGAGACCCAGTACTTC

D gene: NA
CDR3 length: 13
clone size: few
V gene: TRBV29-1
J gene: TRBJ2-1
CDR3 protein: CSVATAPNDEQFF
CDR3 DNA: TGCAGCGTTGCGACAGCCCCTAACGATGAGCAGTTCTTC

D gene: TRBD1
CDR3 length: 14
clone size: few
V gene: TRBV5-1
J gene: TRBJ2-3
CDR3 protein: CASSPGQGLDTQYF
CDR3 DNA: TGCGCCAGCAGCCCGGGACAGGGATTAGATACGCAGTATTTT

D gene: NA
CDR3 length: 17
clone size: NA
V gene: TRBV3-1
J gene: TRBJ2-6
CDR3 protein: CASSRIRGGAGANVLTF
CDR3 DNA: TGTGCCAGCAGCCGAATTAGAGGAGGGGCTGGGGCCAACGTCCTGACTTTC

D gene: TRBD2
CDR3 length: 12
clone size: NA
V gene: TRBV19
J gene: TRBJ2-7
CDR3 protein: CARGLAGGEQYF
CDR3 DNA: TGTGCCAGAGGACTAGCGGGGGGGGAGCAGTACTTC

D gene: TRBD1
CDR3 length: 14
clone size: few
V gene: TRBV20-1
J gene: TRBJ2-1
CDR3 protein: CSARGDRAYNEQFF
CDR3 DNA: TGCAGTGCTAGAGGGGACAGGGCCTACAATGAGCAGTTCTTC

D gene: NA
CDR3 length: 15
clone size: NA
V gene: TRBV12-3/TRBV12-4
J gene: TRBJ2-2
CDR3 protein: CATYRAGPNTGELFF
CDR3 DNA: TGTGCCACCTACCGGGCGGGACCCAACACCGGGGAGCTGTTTTTT

D gene: NA
CDR3 length: 14
clone size: few
V gene: TRBV7-2
J gene: TRBJ2-1
CDR3 protein: CASSLGRRDGKQFF
CDR3 DNA: TGTGCCAGCAGCTTAGGACGGCGGGACGGTAAGCAGTTCTTC

D gene: TRBD1
CDR3 length: 12
clone size: few
V gene: TRBV29-1
J gene: TRBJ1-2
CDR3 protein: CSVGRGLGGYTF
CDR3 DNA: TGCAGCGTTGGCAGGGGGCTAGGTGGCTACACCTTC

D gene: TRBD1
CDR3 length: 15
clone size: NA
V gene: TRBV12-3/TRBV12-4
J gene: TRBJ1-2
CDR3 protein: CASSRTGTRDYGYTF
CDR3 DNA: TGTGCCAGCAGCCGGACAGGTACTAGGGACTATGGCTACACCTTC

D gene: NA
CDR3 length: 13
clone size: few
V gene: TRBV5-5
J gene: TRBJ2-7
CDR3 protein: CASSQTLSYEQYF
CDR3 DNA: TGTGCCAGCAGTCAAACTTTGAGCTACGAGCAGTACTTC

D gene: NA
CDR3 length: 15
clone size: few
V gene: TRBV29-1
J gene: TRBJ1-1
CDR3 protein: CSVQPRMRMNTEAFF
CDR3 DNA: TGCAGCGTTCAACCTCGTATGCGTATGAACACTGAAGCTTTCTTT

D gene: TRBD2
CDR3 length: 15
clone size: NA
V gene: TRBV6-5
J gene: TRBJ2-2
CDR3 protein: CASSRHLADTGELFF
CDR3 DNA: TGTGCCAGCAGTAGACATCTAGCGGACACCGGGGAGCTGTTTTTT

D gene: NA
CDR3 length: 15
clone size: NA
V gene: TRBV7-9
J gene: TRBJ2-3
CDR3 protein: CASSTPTGRTDTQYF
CDR3 DNA: TGTGCCAGCAGTACCCCGACAGGGAGGACAGATACGCAGTATTTT

D gene: NA
CDR3 length: 16
clone size: NA
V gene: TRBV28
J gene: TRBJ1-2
CDR3 protein: CASSFGTQTYNYGYTF
CDR3 DNA: TGTGCCAGCAGTTTCGGGACACAAACTTACAACTATGGCTACACCTTC

D gene: NA
CDR3 length: 16
clone size: NA
V gene: TRBV20-1
J gene: TRBJ2-1
CDR3 protein: CSARDRLAGSYNEQFF
CDR3 DNA: TGCAGTGCTAGAGATAGGCTGGCCGGCTCCTACAATGAGCAGTTCTTC

D gene: NA
CDR3 length: 13
clone size: NA
V gene: TRBV29-1
J gene: TRBJ2-5
CDR3 protein: CSGAQGIGETQYF
CDR3 DNA: TGCAGCGGTGCACAGGGAATCGGGGAGACCCAGTACTTC

D gene: TRBD2
CDR3 length: 16
clone size: few
V gene: TRBV4-1
J gene: TRBJ2-1
CDR3 protein: CASSGFGTSGRNEQFF
CDR3 DNA: TGCGCCAGCAGCGGATTCGGGACTAGCGGGAGGAATGAGCAGTTCTTC

D gene: NA
CDR3 length: 14
clone size: NA
V gene: TRBV4-2
J gene: TRBJ1-4
CDR3 protein: CASSQDSRNEKLFF
CDR3 DNA: TGTGCCAGCAGCCAAGATTCGCGAAACGAAAAACTGTTTTTT

D gene: TRBD2
CDR3 length: 13
clone size: NA
V gene: TRBV20-1
J gene: TRBJ2-1
CDR3 protein: CSAGPAWGGEQFF
CDR3 DNA: TGCAGTGCTGGCCCGGCGTGGGGGGGTGAGCAGTTCTTC